This T cell receptor beta chain was identified in a study of blood T cell repertoires in COVID-19. The overall study: The origin of the acute and convalescent COVID-19 samples was the United States, Italy and Spain. The cDNA or gDNA used as material had been derived from T cells, B-cell-depleted T cells, or PBMCs.

In the original analysis: Cell counts per sample came from amplifying reference gene primers. Data came from immunoSEQ multiplex PCR; TCRdb stores just in-frame clones and leaves some out. Clonal size and the V and J genes are those of that table, whereas D and trimming came from the DNA. Found here are some 45,000 clones, roughly 82% of them singletons; the top ten hold roughly 13%. Germline CDR1 and CDR2: SGHAT and FQNNGV. This CDR3 is built from 14 residues. With V trimmed by 5 bases and J by 6 bases, 5 bases remained unmatched. Sequences were obtained from peripheral blood. The chain combines TRBV11-2 with TRBJ1-2; 11 bases map to TRBD1. The sequence was collected from a human donor in a cohort sampled during active COVID-19. The CDR3: CASSTRTGGDGYTF. CDR3 DNA sequence: TGTGCCAGCAGCACACGGACAGGGGGCGATGGCTACACCTTC. Full variable domain (outside the CDR3, taken from reference TRBV11-2 and TRBJ1-2): EAGVAQSPRYKIIEKRQSVAFWCNPISGHATLYWYQQILGQGPKLLIQFQNNGVVDDSQLPKDRFSAERLKGVDSTLKIQPAKLEDSAVYLCASSTRTGGDGYTFGSGTRLTVV.